Shown below are 18 T cell receptor beta chains from a single sample sequenced in a study of blood T cell repertoires in COVID-19. Repertoires were generated with immunoSEQ multiplex PCR, while TCRdb's copy carries only in-frame clones and drops some. The sample has hundreds of thousands of clones, 83% seen once. Source material: peripheral blood. The receptors here all came from a woman aged 25 to 39 with COVID-19, enrolled during active disease.

J is TRBJ2-5 and V is TRBV6-6, with 8 bases matching TRBD1. Germline V gene sequence: CDR1 MNHNY, CDR2 SVGAGI (reference sequence). The V and J ends lost 6 bases and 1 base, in that order; junction bases with no gene match: 4. The CDR3 has 14 amino acids. CDR3 residues: CASSSGQGQETQYF. In DNA form, the CDR3 reads TGTGCCAGCAGCTCTGGACAGGGCCAAGAGACCCAGTACTTC.

The chain is built from TRBV7-9 and TRBJ2-2, with 8 bases fitting TRBD2. The V gene's germline CDR1 is SEHNR and CDR2 FQNEAQ (reference sequence). The CDR3 has 16 residues. V dropped 7 bases and J dropped 5; count of bases not matched to a gene: 12. The CDR3 protein is CASILFTPGGTGELFF. DNA for the CDR3: TGTGCCAGCATCCTTTTTACACCGGGGGGGACCGGGGAGCTGTTTTTT.

V is TRBV4-3 and J is TRBJ2-7; D is undetermined. CDR1 LGHNA and CDR2 YSLEER come from the germline V gene. CDR3 length: 10 residues. The V gene lost 7 bases and the J gene lost 2 bases, with 3 bases spanning the gap. The CDR3 loop is CASTPYEQYF. The CDR3 nucleotides are TGCGCCAGCACTCCCTACGAGCAGTACTTC.

The chain links TRBV10-3 to TRBJ2-6; D possibly corresponds to TRBD1 (6 bases). Trimming left V 8 bases short and J 0 bases short, with 11 bases between. Germline loops: CDR1 ENHRY, CDR2 SYGVKD. The CDR3 extends over 15 amino acids. CDR3 sequence: CAILGQLSGANVLTF. The CDR3 DNA reads as TGTGCCATCCTTGGACAGCTCTCTGGGGCCAACGTCCTGACTTTC.

The V call is TRBV11-2, the J call TRBJ2-7, with TRBD1 as a possible D gene (6 bases). Germline lookup yields CDR1 SGHAT and CDR2 FQNNGV. V was trimmed by 5 bases and J by 9 bases, leaving 14 bases between them. The CDR3 loop spans 12 amino acids. As DNA, the CDR3 is TGTGCCAGCAGCCCTTGGACAGAGACGCAGTACTTC. Translation gives CASSPWTETQYF.

The genes are TRBV19 and TRBJ1-2; 7 bases align to TRBD1. The junction had 4 bases not matched to a gene; V was cut back by 6 bases and J by 3 bases. Looked up from germline, CDR1 is LNHDA and CDR2 is SQIVND (reference sequence). The CDR3 covers 13 residues. CDR3 DNA: TGTGCCAGTAGCACCACAGGGGACTATGGCTACACCTTC. Translated, it gives CASSTTGDYGYTF.

V gene TRBV24-1 combines with J gene TRBJ1-1; TRBD1 matches at 9 bases. This CDR3 is built from 14 residues. V lost 0 bases to trimming and J lost 10 bases; unmatched junction nucleotides: 5. Germline lookup yields CDR1 KGHDR and CDR2 SFDVKD. CDR3: CATSDLRTGEGAFF. The CDR3 DNA reads TGTGCCACCAGTGATTTGAGGACAGGGGAAGGAGCTTTCTTT.

This clone was counted only a few times. The chain couples TRBV5-5 to TRBJ1-5, with 8 bases aligning to TRBD1. Germline CDR1 is SGHKS and CDR2 is YYEKEE (reference sequence). The V gene end was trimmed by 4 bases and the J gene end by 1 base; junction bases not matched to a gene: 7. The CDR3 has 16 residues. The CDR3 protein is CASSRESGGSNQPQHF. The CDR3 DNA follows: TGTGCCAGCAGCCGCGAGTCAGGGGGCAGCAATCAGCCCCAGCATTTT.

As to this clone: This same CDR3 is encoded by further DNA sequences in the sample. The chain is built from TRBV2 and TRBJ2-5, with D possibly TRBD2 on 5 matching bases. Trimming left V 4 bases short and J 4 bases short, with 7 bases between. CDR3 length: 12 amino acids. Germline lookup yields CDR1 SNHLY and CDR2 FYNNEI. The CDR3 region is CASSASGETQYF. Written as DNA, the CDR3 is TGTGCCAGCAGTGCAAGCGGAGAGACCCAGTACTTC. Combining the CDR3 with reference TRBV2 and TRBJ2-5 gives the whole variable domain EPEVTQTPSHQVTQMGQEVILRCVPISNHLYFYWYRQILGQKVEFLVSFYNNEISEKSEIFDDQFSVERPDGSNFTLKIRSTKLEDSAMYFCASSASGETQYFGPGTRLLVL.

The rearrangement links TRBV10-1 to TRBJ1-2; 9 bases fit TRBD1. In germline, CDR1 is WNHNN, CDR2 SYGVQD (reference sequence). The CDR3 loop spans 14 amino acids. With 8 bases clipped from V and 9 bases from J, the junction kept 13 bases outside the gene matches. CDR3 loop: CASGGPGTGPCYTF. In nucleotides, the CDR3 is TGCGCCAGCGGAGGACCAGGGACAGGGCCGTGCTACACCTTC.

This sequence joins TRBV21-1 and TRBJ1-1; the DNA was not compared with TRBD1, the D call given in the table. TRBV21-1 is classified as a pseudogene. This CDR3 is built from 15 residues. CDR3 loop: CASSIPGPVNTEAFF. The CDR3 DNA reads as TGTGCCAGCAGTATTCCAGGGCCTGTGAACACTGAAGCTTTCTTT.

This clone is a singleton in its sample. The chain couples TRBV30 to TRBJ1-3; no clear D. The CDR3 loop spans 14 amino acids. Trimming took off 0 bases at V and 6 bases at J, with 12 bases between the two ends. From germline, CDR1 is GTSNPN and CDR2 SVGIG (reference sequence). CDR3 in DNA: TGTGCCTGGAGTGTGAGAAGGGAGGCAAACACCATATATTTT. Protein: CAWSVRREANTIYF.

This clone was seen a single time. This sequence joins TRBV27 and TRBJ1-4; TRBD1 matches at 9 bases. V dropped 3 bases and J dropped 5; count of bases not matched to a gene: 7. CDR1 is MNHEY, CDR2 SMNVEV, per germline (reference sequence). The CDR3 spans 16 residues. The CDR3 here is CASSFSVGTGNEKLFF. In DNA form, the CDR3 reads TGTGCCAGCAGTTTTTCGGTCGGGACAGGGAATGAAAAACTGTTTTTT.

V usage is TRBV27 and J usage is TRBJ2-7, with 8 bases that match TRBD2. Trimming removed 8 bases from V and 5 bases from J; junction bases left unmatched: 8. The germline V gene encodes CDR1 MNHEY and CDR2 SMNVEV (reference sequence). CDR3 length equals 13 residues. The CDR3, as DNA: TGTGCCAGCTATGCCCCGACTAGCGACGAGCAGTACTTC. Translation: CASYAPTSDEQYF.

The V and J genes are TRBV9 and TRBJ2-1; D is unresolved. V shed 2 bases and J shed 8 bases, with 14 bases lying between them. The germline CDR1 and CDR2 sequences are SGDLS and YYNGEE. The CDR3 spans 14 residues. The CDR3 nucleotides read TGTGCCAGCAGCGTGAGTCTATACGATGATGAGCAGTTCTTC. Protein product: CASSVSLYDDEQFF.

This chain's CDR3 is CASRPNRVGYGYTF. The CDR3 nucleotides read TGCGCCAGCAGACCAAACAGGGTTGGCTATGGCTACACCTTC. J is TRBJ1-2 and V is TRBV4-3, with D perhaps matching TRBD1 (6 bases). CDR3 length: 14 amino acids. Germline V gives CDR1 LGHNA, CDR2 YSLEER. Trimming took 6 bases from V and 4 from J, leaving 15 bases between them.

The V and J genes are TRBV6-5 and TRBJ1-4; unclear D gene. The CDR3 totals 15 residues. Germline assignment: CDR1 MNHEY and CDR2 SVGAGI. The V gene lost 10 bases and the J gene lost 8 bases, with 23 bases spanning the gap. The CDR3 DNA reads as TGTGCCATCACCGACGTCTCGGCGGGGAGCGAAAAACTGTTTTTT. Translation gives CAITDVSAGSEKLFF.

As DNA, the CDR3 is TGTGCCTGTTCTGGGACTAGCGGGAGGGCCGGGGGCGAGCAGTACTTC. It translates to CACSGTSGRAGGEQYF. V and J are TRBV30 and TRBJ2-7; 16 bases are shared with TRBD2. CDR1 and CDR2 (germline): GTSNPN, SVGIG (reference sequence). The CDR3 is 16 residues long. J gave up 6 bases and V 6 bases, and 11 bases lay outside the gene matches.